This T cell receptor beta chain was identified during a study of blood T cell repertoires in COVID-19. In this sample, this clone turned up a few times. Per germline, CDR1 SGHDN and CDR2 FVKESK. J lost 8 bases, V lost 4 bases, and 13 bases had no gene match. The CDR3 runs 15 residues. The protocol was immunoSEQ multiplex PCR, while the TCRdb copy is restricted to in-frame clones and leaves out a portion. The sample includes some 70,000 clones, roughly 85% of them seen just once. The receptor's source is a woman in her fifties or sixties with acute or convalescent COVID-19. Sequenced input: peripheral blood. J is TRBJ1-2 and V is TRBV14; 7 bases are shared with TRBD1. The CDR3 loop is CASSPSGGTLWGYTF. For the CDR3, the DNA is TGTGCCAGCAGCCCCTCAGGGGGAACCCTATGGGGCTACACCTTC.